The next 24 T cell receptor beta chains were all read from a single sample in a study of CD8 T cells in Susac syndrome. With random hexamers, 0.5 to 1 ug RNA was reverse transcribed. MiXCR, run by TCRdb on the immunoSEQ multiplex PCR reads, gives a single entry per CDR3 protein. In the table there are around 140,000 distinct CDR3 sequences, approximately 93% of which are singletons. The sample was CD4+ T cells from PBMCs. The origin of the receptors is a human donor in good health.

The rearrangement links TRBV19 to TRBJ1-1; possible D gene TRBD1, 6 bases. Trimming stripped 5 bases from V and 1 base from J, with 11 bases between. In germline, CDR1 is LNHDA, CDR2 SQIVND (reference sequence). The length of the CDR3 is 14 residues. Here the CDR3 reads CASSYGTRNTEAFF. CDR3 nucleotide sequence: TGTGCCAGTAGTTACGGGACAAGGAACACTGAAGCTTTCTTT.

The chain has TRBV5-1 and TRBJ2-5; TRBD1 might be the D (6 bases). Germline CDR1 is SGHRS and CDR2 is YFSETQ. Trimming took 0 bases from V and 5 from J, leaving 11 bases between them. CDR3 size: 14 residues. DNA of the CDR3: TGCGCCAGCAGCTTGGACAGGGTCGCGGAGACCCAGTACTTC. Its protein product is CASSLDRVAETQYF. Complete variable domain (other parts from reference TRBV5-1 and TRBJ2-5): KAGVTQTPRYLIKTRGQQVTLSCSPISGHRSVSWYQQTPGQGLQFLFEYFSETQRNKGNFPGRFSGRQFSNSRSEMNVSTLELGDSALYLCASSLDRVAETQYFGPGTRLLVL.

The sample holds a few counts of this clonotype. The chain uses TRBV28 and TRBJ2-5; 8 nucleotides agree with TRBD1. This CDR3 has 13 residues. Germline values: CDR1 MDHEN, CDR2 SYDVKM. The V segment lost 6 bases and the J segment 1 base; nucleotides outside the gene matches: 1. CDR3 in DNA: TGTGCCAGCAGGACAGGGGCCCAAGAGACCCAGTACTTC. Encoded protein: CASRTGAQETQYF.

This clonotype appeared once. The chain carries TRBV7-3 and TRBJ2-3, with D perhaps matching TRBD2 (6 bases). The germline V gene encodes CDR1 SGHTA and CDR2 FQGTGA. The V end was cut by 4 bases, the J end by 11 bases, with 19 bases between. The CDR3 totals 14 residues. The CDR3 nucleotides are TGTGCCAGCAGCTCTCCTGCGGGGTCCGAGAGGCAGTATTTT. This encodes CASSSPAGSERQYF.

The V call is TRBV20-1, the J call TRBJ2-3, with 8 bases fitting TRBD2. V lost 6 bases to trimming and J lost 4 bases; unmatched junction nucleotides: 3. Germline assignment: CDR1 DFQATT and CDR2 SNEGSKA (reference sequence). The CDR3 runs 12 residues. In DNA, the CDR3 is TGCAGTGCCGGGACTAGAGCAGATACGCAGTATTTT. Encoded protein: CSAGTRADTQYF.

J is TRBJ2-2 and V is TRBV19; 8 bases are shared with TRBD1. V lost 7 bases and J lost 3; bases outside the gene matches: 4. Germline loops: CDR1 LNHDA, CDR2 SQIVND (reference sequence). This CDR3 region has 14 residues. The CDR3 DNA is TGTGCCAGTACCAAGACAGGGGACACCGGGGAGCTGTTTTTT. Residues: CASTKTGDTGELFF.

The chain joins TRBV7-6 to TRBJ1-2, with a weak D call TRBD1 (6 bases). Trimming pared 2 bases from V and 5 bases from J, leaving 15 bases between. Germline loops: CDR1 SGHVS, CDR2 FNYEAQ. The CDR3 runs to 15 residues. For the CDR3, the DNA is TGTGCCAGCAGCTTAAGTCGAGGGGGAGGGTATGGCTACACCTTC. Translating gives CASSLSRGGGYGYTF.

This rearrangement joins TRBV20-1 to TRBJ1-5; no firm D call. Germline V gives CDR1 DFQATT, CDR2 SNEGSKA (reference sequence). V was cut by 3 bases and J by 3 bases, with 9 bases left in between. The CDR3 loop spans 13 amino acids. The CDR3 sequence is CSARDLPNQPQHF. The CDR3 coding sequence is TGCAGTGCTAGGGATTTGCCCAATCAGCCCCAGCATTTT.

The chain links TRBV12-3 or TRBV12-4 to TRBJ2-2; D uncertain. The CDR3 has 11 amino acids. Trimming removed 5 bases at V and 4 bases at J, with 2 bases between. The CDR3 here is CASSVTGELFF. The CDR3, as DNA: TGTGCCAGCAGTGTCACCGGGGAGCTGTTTTTT.

The chain joins TRBV20-1 to TRBJ1-2; D not certain. Trimming left V 6 bases short and J 8 bases short, with 19 bases between. In germline, CDR1 is DFQATT, CDR2 SNEGSKA (reference sequence). The CDR3 consists of 13 residues. Here the CDR3 DNA reads TGCAGTGCCGCACAAAATCCTCCATACGGCTACACCTTC. Residues: CSAAQNPPYGYTF.

The chain has TRBV10-3 and TRBJ2-3; 15 bases line up with TRBD2. The CDR3 contains 16 residues. V dropped 3 bases and J dropped 5; count of bases not matched to a gene: 3. Germline V CDR1 and CDR2: ENHRY, SYGVKD. The CDR3 bases are TGTGCCATCAGTGACGGGACTAGCGGGAGGATAGATACGCAGTATTTT. It codes for CAISDGTSGRIDTQYF.

This clonotype was found once. This chain connects TRBV20-1 to TRBJ2-7; D is ambiguous. V lost 2 bases and J 3 bases, leaving 11 bases between the germline ends. The CDR3 totals 13 residues. CDR1 DFQATT and CDR2 SNEGSKA come from the germline V gene (reference sequence). In DNA form, the CDR3 reads TGCAGTGCTAGATTGGCAGCCGGCTACGAGCAGTACTTC. Residues: CSARLAAGYEQYF.

The J gene is TRBJ2-3, the V gene TRBV20-1, with D perhaps TRBD1 (5 bases). Trimming removed 1 base from V and 1 base from J, with 9 bases in between. CDR1 is DFQATT and CDR2 is SNEGSKA in the germline V gene (reference sequence). The CDR3 extends over 14 amino acids. The CDR3 DNA reads TGCAGTGCTAGAGGAGGACAAGGCACAGATACGCAGTATTTT. Translating gives CSARGGQGTDTQYF.

The chain joins TRBV7-2 to TRBJ2-1; D possibly corresponds to TRBD2 (5 bases). This CDR3 comprises 15 residues. Trimming shortened V by 5 bases and J by 0 bases, and 11 bases separated the two germline ends. Germline V gene lookup returns CDR1 SGHTA and CDR2 FQGNSA. CDR3 sequence: CASSATRSSYNEQFF. The CDR3 region has the DNA TGTGCCAGCAGCGCAACTAGGAGCTCCTACAATGAGCAGTTCTTC. Full variable domain (remainder filled in from reference TRBV7-2 and TRBJ2-1): GAGVSQSPSNKVTEKGKDVELRCDPISGHTALYWYRQSLGQGLEFLIYFQGNSAPDKSGLPSDRFSAERTGGSVSTLTIQRTQQEDSAVYLCASSATRSSYNEQFFGPGTRLTVL.

V is TRBV5-1 and J is TRBJ1-1, with TRBD1 as a possible D gene (6 bases). The CDR3 runs 14 residues. With 2 bases removed from V and 0 bases from J, the gap between germline ends came to 8 bases. Germline CDR1 and CDR2: SGHRS and YFSETQ. The DNA for the CDR3 is TGCGCCAGCAGCTTCGACAGGATGAACACTGAAGCTTTCTTT. Translation: CASSFDRMNTEAFF.

The genes are TRBV2 and TRBJ1-2, with 8 bases aligning to TRBD1. The CDR3 extends over 15 amino acids. With 6 bases clipped from V and 2 bases from J, the junction kept 8 bases outside the gene matches. The germline gives CDR1 SNHLY, CDR2 FYNNEI. The CDR3 DNA follows: TGTGCCAGCAGCCCCCTCCGGACAGGGAACTATGGCTACACCTTC. Protein product: CASSPLRTGNYGYTF.

The sample holds a few counts of this clonotype. The chain carries TRBV15 and TRBJ1-2, with TRBD1 as a possible D gene (5 bases). The CDR3 runs to 13 residues. Between the trimmed V and J ends, which lost 3 bases and 3 bases, there was a span of 8 bases. Germline V gene sequence: CDR1 LNHNV, CDR2 YYDKDF (reference sequence). DNA of the CDR3: TGTGCCACCAGCAGCACAGGTCACTATGGCTACACCTTC. Amino acid sequence: CATSSTGHYGYTF.

J is TRBJ2-7 and V is TRBV29-1; D ambiguous. V was pared by 5 bases and J by 1 base, with 12 bases between. The V gene's germline CDR1 is SQVTM and CDR2 ANQGSEA. The CDR3 covers 13 residues. The CDR3 DNA reads TGCAGCGTTACGGACGGTGCGTCCTACGAGCAGTACTTC. Protein product: CSVTDGASYEQYF.

This chain's CDR3 is CASADRAGTQETQYF. In DNA, the CDR3 is TGCGCCAGCGCGGACAGGGCGGGCACACAAGAGACCCAGTACTTC. The V call is TRBV5-1, the J call TRBJ2-5; 8 positions match TRBD1. The CDR3 totals 15 residues. Germline V gives CDR1 SGHRS, CDR2 YFSETQ. V shed 7 bases and J 2 bases; nucleotides not matched to a gene: 10.

The rearrangement joins TRBV5-1 to TRBJ2-1; 9 bases map to TRBD2. This CDR3 has 16 amino acids. Germline values: CDR1 SGHRS, CDR2 YFSETQ. J lost 4 bases, V lost 3 bases, and 8 bases had no gene match. The CDR3 protein is CASSYSLAGYYNEQFF. For the CDR3, the DNA is TGCGCCAGCAGCTATTCTCTAGCGGGATATTACAATGAGCAGTTCTTC.

The V gene is TRBV30, the J gene TRBJ2-3; a weak D match, TRBD1 (5 bases). Germline assignment: CDR1 GTSNPN and CDR2 SVGIG (reference sequence). The CDR3 length is 13 residues. V lost 3 bases and J lost 3, with 10 bases in between. The CDR3 loop reads CAWRQGGTDTQYF. DNA for the CDR3: TGTGCCTGGAGGCAGGGTGGTACAGATACGCAGTATTTT.

CDR3 sequence reads: CASTLDRGHEDTQYF. The CDR3 coding sequence is TGTGCCAGCACCCTCGACAGGGGGCATGAAGATACGCAGTATTTT. The chain uses TRBV12-3 or TRBV12-4 and TRBJ2-3, with 10 bases identical to TRBD1. CDR3 length: 15 residues. Trimming at V came to 7 bases and at J to 5 bases, leaving 9 bases not matched to a gene.

The J gene is TRBJ2-3, the V gene TRBV11-1; 9 bases line up with TRBD1. V lost 5 bases and J lost 7; bases outside the gene matches: 4. This CDR3 contains 13 residues. Germline assignment: CDR1 SGHAT and CDR2 FQDESV (reference sequence). The CDR3 is CASSPDRGYTQYF. Here the CDR3 DNA reads TGTGCCAGCAGCCCTGACAGGGGGTATACGCAGTATTTT.

The rearrangement links TRBV20-1 to TRBJ2-3; D perhaps matches TRBD2 (5 bases). This CDR3 is built from 14 residues. Germline V gene data show CDR1 as DFQATT and CDR2 as SNEGSKA (reference sequence). V was trimmed by 6 bases and J by 3 bases, leaving 16 bases between them. CDR3 loop: CSALGAGRTDTQYF. CDR3 DNA sequence: TGCAGTGCCCTCGGTGCGGGCCGGACAGATACGCAGTATTTT.